This T cell receptor beta chain came from a study of tumor and adjacent non-tumor tissue in lung cancer. Study summary: Samples averaged approximately 4.2 million productive TCRbeta reads each. Study-level findings and limits: Tumor repertoires had a smaller top 100 clone share than normal lung. Tumor TCR diversity, when higher, was linked to shorter survival. Compared with tumor, normal lung showed significantly lower TCR diversity.

No cell sorting was done before RNA was extracted from the tissue. CDR3 length: 15 amino acids. In germline, CDR1 is SGHAT, CDR2 FQNNGV. TCRbeta libraries were built with three rounds of nested PCR, modified from ARM-PCR. TCRdb reprocessed the multiplex PCR reads via MiXCR and lists one record per CDR3 protein. The sample includes roughly 140,000 distinct CDR3 sequences, approximately 70% of them seen just once. With respect to this clonotype: Its matching antigen is unknown. Mismatch with germline at one junction end may stem from a read error.

This TCR came from a man in his 60s with small cell lung cancer. The rearrangement joins TRBV11-2 to TRBJ2-5, with D perhaps matching TRBD2 (6 bases). Sequenced input: lung tumor tissue. For the CDR3, the DNA is TGTGTCAGCAGCTCCCGTGACGGGAGCAGGGAGACCCAGCACTTC. Residues: CVSSSRDGSRETQHF. The full variable domain, completed using reference TRBV11-2 and TRBJ2-5, is EAGVAQSPRYKIIEKRQSVAFWCNPISGHATLYWYQQILGQGPKLLIQFQNNGVVDDSQLPKDRFSAERLKGVDSTLKIQPAKLEDSAVYLCVSSSRDGSRETQHFGPGTRLLVL.